Sequencing of this T cell receptor (beta chain) was carried out in a study of blood T cell repertoires in COVID-19. About the study: COVID-19 samples, acute and convalescent, were from the United States, Italy and Spain. From T cells, B-cell-depleted T cells, or PBMCs came the material, which was cDNA or gDNA.

The CDR3 has 13 amino acids. Trimming took off 4 bases at V and 4 bases at J, with 10 bases between the two ends. In germline, CDR1 is MDHEN, CDR2 SYDVKM. In the source study's methods: From reference gene primer amplification, estimates of nucleated cell counts were derived. This table comes from immunoSEQ multiplex PCR, and its TCRdb copy is limited to in-frame clones, with some not included. V, J and clone size derive from that table, while D and trimming were established from the DNA sequence. The table includes roughly 70,000 clones, more than 85% detected once. The chain is built from TRBV28 and TRBJ1-2; no clear D. This clonotype originated in a woman aged 55-75 years with active COVID-19. Sequenced: peripheral blood. The CDR3 here is CASSSGNPYGYTF. The CDR3 coding sequence is TGTGCCAGCAGTTCCGGGAACCCCTATGGCTACACCTTC.